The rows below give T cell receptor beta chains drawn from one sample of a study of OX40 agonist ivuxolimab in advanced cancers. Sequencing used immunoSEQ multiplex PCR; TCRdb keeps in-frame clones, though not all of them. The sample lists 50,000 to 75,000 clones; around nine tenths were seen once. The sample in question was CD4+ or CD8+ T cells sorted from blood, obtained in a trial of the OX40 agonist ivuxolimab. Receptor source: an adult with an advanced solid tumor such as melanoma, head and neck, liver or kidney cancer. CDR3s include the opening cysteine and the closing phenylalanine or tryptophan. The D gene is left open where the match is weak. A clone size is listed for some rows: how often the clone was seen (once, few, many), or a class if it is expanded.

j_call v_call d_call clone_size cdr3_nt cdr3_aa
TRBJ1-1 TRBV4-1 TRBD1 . TGCGCCAGCAGCCGCTCACAGGGGGCCAACACTGAAGCTTTCTTT CASSRSQGANTEAFF
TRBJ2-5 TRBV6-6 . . TGTGCCAGCAGTTACGGCCAGCCCCAAGAGACCCAGTACTTC CASSYGQPQETQYF
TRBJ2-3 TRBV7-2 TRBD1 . TGTGCCAGCAGCTTATACAGGGGGCGAAGCACAGATACGCAGTATTTT CASSLYRGRSTDTQYF
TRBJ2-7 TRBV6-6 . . TGTGCCAGCAGTTCAGGGAACTCCTACGAGCAGTACTTC CASSSGNSYEQYF
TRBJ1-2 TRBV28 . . TGTGCCAGCAGGAGCACCGACCCCCGAAGTAACTATGGCTACACCTTC CASRSTDPRSNYGYTF
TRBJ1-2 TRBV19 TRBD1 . TGTGCCAGTGAAGGGGGAGACAGGGGGGTCGTTGATGGCTACACCTTC CASEGGDRGVVDGYTF
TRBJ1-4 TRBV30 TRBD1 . TGTGCCTGGAGTGACGGGACAGTCGGCGAAAAACTGTTTTTT CAWSDGTVGEKLFF
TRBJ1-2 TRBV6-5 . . TGTGCCAGCAGTTACGACTCCTCCCCCGATCGAGGCTACACCTTC CASSYDSSPDRGYTF
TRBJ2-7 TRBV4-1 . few TGCGCCAGCAGCCTAACCCAAAGTGGCGGAGTATACGAGCAGTACTTC CASSLTQSGGVYEQYF
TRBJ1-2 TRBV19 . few TGTGCCACCCGACAAACAGGCTACACCTTC CATRQTGYTF
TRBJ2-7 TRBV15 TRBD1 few TGTGCCACCAGCAGTGACAGGGGGGTCTCCTACGAGCAGTACTTC CATSSDRGVSYEQYF
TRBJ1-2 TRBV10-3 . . TGTGCCATCAGTGATCCTCGTTCCCCCAGGGATATAGGCTACACCTTC CAISDPRSPRDIGYTF
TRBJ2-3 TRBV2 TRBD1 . TGTGCCAGCAGAGCGGACAGGGCCGGACCAGATACGCAGTATTTT CASRADRAGPDTQYF
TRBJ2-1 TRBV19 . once TGTGCCAGTAGTCTAGGACAGAACAATGAGCAGTTCTTC CASSLGQNNEQFF
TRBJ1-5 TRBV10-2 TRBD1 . TGCGCCAGCAGTGAGTCTCAGGGGGCGAATGATCAGCCCCAGCATTTT CASSESQGANDQPQHF
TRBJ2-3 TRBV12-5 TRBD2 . TGTGCTAGTGGTTTCGGTCGCGGGGGGGTATCCGCAGATACGCAGTATTTT CASGFGRGGVSADTQYF
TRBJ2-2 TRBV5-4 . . TGTGCCAGCAGCTTGGGACTGAACACCGGGGAGCTGTTTTTT CASSLGLNTGELFF
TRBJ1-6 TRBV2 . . TGTGCCAGCAGTGTCCAGGGAGTCTATAATTCACCCCTCCACTTT CASSVQGVYNSPLHF
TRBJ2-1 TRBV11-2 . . TGTGCCAGCAGCTTACGGGTAACCTCGCCCTACAATGAGCAGTTCTTC CASSLRVTSPYNEQFF
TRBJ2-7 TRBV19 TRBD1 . TGTGCCAGTAGTATAGCGAGGGGGCGGAACGAGCAGTACTTC CASSIARGRNEQYF
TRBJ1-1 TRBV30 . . TGTGCCTGGAGTGTGACGAGACGTAACACTGAAGCTTTCTTT CAWSVTRRNTEAFF
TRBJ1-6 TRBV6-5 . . TGTGCCAGCAGTAAACAGAATTCACCCCTCCACTTT CASSKQNSPLHF
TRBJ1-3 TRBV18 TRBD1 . TGTGCCAGCTCACCCCAGACAGGGGGCGGAGGAAACACCATATATTTT CASSPQTGGGGNTIYF
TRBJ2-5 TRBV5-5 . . TGTGCCAGCTCCCCCGGGGAGACCCAGTACTTC CASSPGETQYF
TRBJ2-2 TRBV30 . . TGTGCCTGGAGTGTATCGGTAGCCGGGGAGCTGTTTTTT CAWSVSVAGELFF
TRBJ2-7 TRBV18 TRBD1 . TGTGCCAGCTCACCCGGGACAGTAATCTACGAGCAGTACTTC CASSPGTVIYEQYF
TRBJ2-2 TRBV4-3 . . TGCGCCAGCAGCCGGATTCTCACGAACACCGGGGAGCTGTTTTTT CASSRILTNTGELFF
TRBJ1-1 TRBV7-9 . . TGTGCCAGCAGCATACCGGGACACACAAAAATGAACACTGAAGCTTTCTTT CASSIPGHTKMNTEAFF
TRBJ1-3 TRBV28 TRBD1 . TGTGCCAGCAGTTCCCCAGACAGGGCAGGAAACACCATATATTTT CASSSPDRAGNTIYF
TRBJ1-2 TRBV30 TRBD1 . TGTGCCTGGAGTGGGACAGGGGAAGGCTACACCTTC CAWSGTGEGYTF
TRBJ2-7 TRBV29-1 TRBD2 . TGCAGCGCGCTTCTAGCGGACCGCTACGAGCAGTACTTC CSALLADRYEQYF
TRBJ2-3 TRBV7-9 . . TGTGCCAGCAGGTGGGGTGATACGCAGTATTTT CASRWGDTQYF